The source of this TCR beta chain is a study of shared clonotypes between healthy human individuals. V lost 5 bases and J 5 bases, leaving 18 bases between the germline ends. The CDR3 sequence is 15 residues long. Germline CDR1 SEHNR, CDR2 FQNEAQ (reference sequence). In the authors' methods: ImmunoSEQ junction-only sequences lacked quality scores, so their filtering differed. The assay was immunoSEQ multiplex PCR, and TCRdb's table has in-frame clones only and misses some. V, J and clone size reflect that table, while D and trimming were determined from the DNA. In the table there are millions of clones, about 93% of which are singletons. The naive CD8 subset, CD45RO-negative cells positively selected for CCR7, excluded terminally differentiated effector memory CD45RA+ cells.

The chain recombines TRBV7-9 with TRBJ2-5; possibly TRBD2 for D (5 bases). The sequence was obtained from a man between 18 and 29 years old in good health. Some clones in this sample may be carry-over from other donors' samples. Sequencing was done on a sample of naive CD8+ T cells from PBMCs. The CDR3 DNA sequence: TGTGCCAGCAGCCTGTCTGGCACGGGGATGGAGACCCAGTACTTC. Translated, it gives CASSLSGTGMETQYF.